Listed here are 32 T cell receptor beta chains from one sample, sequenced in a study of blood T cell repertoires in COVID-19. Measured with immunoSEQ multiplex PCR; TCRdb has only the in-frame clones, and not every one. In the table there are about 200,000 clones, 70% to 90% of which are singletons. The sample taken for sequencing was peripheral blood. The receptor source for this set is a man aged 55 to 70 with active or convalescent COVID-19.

CDR3 sequence: CASSISSGSLGETQYF. CDR3 sequence (DNA): TGTGCCAGCAGTATCAGTAGCGGGTCCCTCGGGGAGACCCAGTACTTC. V usage is TRBV2 and J usage is TRBJ2-5; 7 nucleotides line up with TRBD2. Germline CDR1 and CDR2: SNHLY and FYNNEI. This CDR3 comprises 16 residues. V was pared by 5 bases and J by 5 bases, with 14 bases of the junction left unmatched.

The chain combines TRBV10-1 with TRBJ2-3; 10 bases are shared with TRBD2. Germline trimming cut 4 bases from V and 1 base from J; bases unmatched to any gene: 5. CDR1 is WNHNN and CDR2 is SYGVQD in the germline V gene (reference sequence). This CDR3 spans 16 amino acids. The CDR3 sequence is CASSATSGARTDTQYF. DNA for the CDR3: TGCGCCAGCAGTGCAACTAGCGGGGCCCGCACAGATACGCAGTATTTT.

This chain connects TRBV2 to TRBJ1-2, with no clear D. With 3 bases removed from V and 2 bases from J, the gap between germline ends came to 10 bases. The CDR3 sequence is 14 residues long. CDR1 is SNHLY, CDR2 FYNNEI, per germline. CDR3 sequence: CASSELRQNYGYTF. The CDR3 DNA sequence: TGTGCCAGCAGTGAGCTGCGGCAGAACTATGGCTACACCTTC.

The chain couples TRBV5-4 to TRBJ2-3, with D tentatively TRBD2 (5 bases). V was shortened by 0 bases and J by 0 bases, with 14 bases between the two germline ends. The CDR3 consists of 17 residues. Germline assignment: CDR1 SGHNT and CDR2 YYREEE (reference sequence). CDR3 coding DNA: TGTGCCAGCAGCTTGGCCTCCGGGATCGTAAGCACAGATACGCAGTATTTT. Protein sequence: CASSLASGIVSTDTQYF.

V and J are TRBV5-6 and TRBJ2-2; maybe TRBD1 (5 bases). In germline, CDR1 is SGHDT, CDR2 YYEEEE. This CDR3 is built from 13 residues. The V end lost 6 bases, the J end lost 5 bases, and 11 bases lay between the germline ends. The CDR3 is CASTSGWTGELFF. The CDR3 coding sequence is TGTGCCAGCACCTCAGGGTGGACCGGGGAGCTGTTTTTT.

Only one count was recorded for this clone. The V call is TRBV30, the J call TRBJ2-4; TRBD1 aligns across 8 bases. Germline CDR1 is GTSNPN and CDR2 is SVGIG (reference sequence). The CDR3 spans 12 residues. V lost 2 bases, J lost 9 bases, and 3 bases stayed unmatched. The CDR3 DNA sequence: TGTGCCTGGAGTCAGGGGGCGAGCATTCAGTACTTC. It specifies CAWSQGASIQYF.

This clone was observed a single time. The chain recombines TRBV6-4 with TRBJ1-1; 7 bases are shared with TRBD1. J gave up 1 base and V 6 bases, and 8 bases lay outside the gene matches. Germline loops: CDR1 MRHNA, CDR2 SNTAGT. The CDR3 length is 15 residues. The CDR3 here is CASRPRQGANTEAFF. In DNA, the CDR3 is TGTGCCAGCAGGCCCCGACAGGGAGCGAACACTGAAGCTTTCTTT.

The CDR3 reads CASSQRLPARTGELFF. In DNA form, the CDR3 reads TGCGCCAGCAGCCAAAGACTTCCCGCCCGTACCGGGGAGCTGTTTTTT. The rearrangement links TRBV4-1 to TRBJ2-2; D gene ambiguous. Per the germline V gene, CDR1 is MGHRA and CDR2 is YSYEKL. V was trimmed by 2 bases and J by 5 bases, leaving 15 bases between them. The CDR3 extends over 16 amino acids.

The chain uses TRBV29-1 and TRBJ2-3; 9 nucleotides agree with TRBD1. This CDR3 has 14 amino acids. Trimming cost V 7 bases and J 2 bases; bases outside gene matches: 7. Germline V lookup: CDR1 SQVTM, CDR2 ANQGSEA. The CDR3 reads CSGDREGATDTQYF. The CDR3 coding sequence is TGCAGCGGGGACAGGGAAGGGGCCACAGATACGCAGTATTTT.

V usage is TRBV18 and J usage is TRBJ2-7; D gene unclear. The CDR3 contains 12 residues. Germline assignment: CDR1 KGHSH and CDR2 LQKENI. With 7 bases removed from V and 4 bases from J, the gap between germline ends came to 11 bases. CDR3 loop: CASFIQPYEQYF. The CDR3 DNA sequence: TGTGCCAGCTTTATACAACCTTACGAGCAGTACTTC.

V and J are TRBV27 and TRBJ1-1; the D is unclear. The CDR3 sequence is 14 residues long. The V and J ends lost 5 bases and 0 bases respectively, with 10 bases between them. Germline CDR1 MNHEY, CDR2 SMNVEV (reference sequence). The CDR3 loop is CASSRTRMNTEAFF. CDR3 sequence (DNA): TGTGCCAGCAGTAGGACTCGTATGAACACTGAAGCTTTCTTT.

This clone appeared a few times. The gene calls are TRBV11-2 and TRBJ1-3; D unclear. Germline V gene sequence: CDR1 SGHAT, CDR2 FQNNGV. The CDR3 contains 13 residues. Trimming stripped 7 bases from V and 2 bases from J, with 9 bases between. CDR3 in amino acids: CASTPPAGNTIYF. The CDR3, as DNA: TGTGCCAGCACCCCCCCGGCTGGAAACACCATATATTTT.

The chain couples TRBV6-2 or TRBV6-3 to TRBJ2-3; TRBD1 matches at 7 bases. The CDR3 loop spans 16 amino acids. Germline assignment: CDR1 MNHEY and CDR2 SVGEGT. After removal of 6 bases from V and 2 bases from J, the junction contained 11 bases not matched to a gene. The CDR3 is CASSETGTAVTDTQYF. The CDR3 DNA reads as TGTGCCAGCAGCGAGACCGGGACAGCCGTCACAGATACGCAGTATTTT.

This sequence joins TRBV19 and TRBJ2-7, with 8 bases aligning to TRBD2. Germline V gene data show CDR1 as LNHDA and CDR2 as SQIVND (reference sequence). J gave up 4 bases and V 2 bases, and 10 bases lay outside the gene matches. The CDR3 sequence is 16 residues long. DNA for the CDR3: TGTGCCAGTAGTATAATAGCGGGGCTTCCCCTTTACGAGCAGTACTTC. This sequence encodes CASSIIAGLPLYEQYF.

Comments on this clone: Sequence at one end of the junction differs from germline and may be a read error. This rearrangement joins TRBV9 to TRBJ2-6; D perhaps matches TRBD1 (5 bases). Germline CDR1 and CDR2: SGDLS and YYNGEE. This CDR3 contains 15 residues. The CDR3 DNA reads TGTGCCAGCGGTCCCCACAAAAACTGGGGCCAACGTCCTGACTTC. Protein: CASGPHKNWGQRPDF.

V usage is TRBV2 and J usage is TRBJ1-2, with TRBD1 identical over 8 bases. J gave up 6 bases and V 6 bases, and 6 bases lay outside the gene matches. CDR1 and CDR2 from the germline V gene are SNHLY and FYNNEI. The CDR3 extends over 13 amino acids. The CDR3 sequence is CASRTTGGDGYTF. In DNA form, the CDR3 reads TGTGCCAGCAGAACCACAGGGGGAGATGGCTACACCTTC.

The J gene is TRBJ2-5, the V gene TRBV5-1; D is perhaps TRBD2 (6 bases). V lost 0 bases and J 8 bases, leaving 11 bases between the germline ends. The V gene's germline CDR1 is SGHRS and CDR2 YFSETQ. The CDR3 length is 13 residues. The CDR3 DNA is TGCGCCAGCAGCTTGGAGAGGAGGGCTACCCAGTACTTC. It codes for CASSLERRATQYF.

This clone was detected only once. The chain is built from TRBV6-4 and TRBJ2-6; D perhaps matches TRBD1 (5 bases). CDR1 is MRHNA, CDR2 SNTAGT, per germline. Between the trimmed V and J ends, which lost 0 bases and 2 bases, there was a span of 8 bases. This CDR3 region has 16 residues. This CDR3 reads CASSDSGLAGANVLTF. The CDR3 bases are TGTGCCAGCAGTGACTCGGGGCTCGCTGGGGCCAACGTCCTGACTTTC.

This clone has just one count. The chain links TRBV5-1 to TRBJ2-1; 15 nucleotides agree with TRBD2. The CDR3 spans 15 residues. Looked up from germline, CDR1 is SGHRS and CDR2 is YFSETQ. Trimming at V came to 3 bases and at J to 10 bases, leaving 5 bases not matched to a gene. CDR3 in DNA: TGCGCCAGCAGCTGGACTAGCGGGGGGGCCGGGGAGCAGTTCTTC. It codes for CASSWTSGGAGEQFF.

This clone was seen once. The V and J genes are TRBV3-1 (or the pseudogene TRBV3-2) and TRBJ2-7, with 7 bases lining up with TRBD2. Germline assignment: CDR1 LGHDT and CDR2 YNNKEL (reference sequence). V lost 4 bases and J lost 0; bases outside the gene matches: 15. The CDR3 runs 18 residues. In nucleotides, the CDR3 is TGTGCCAGCAGCCGAAATTGGGGAGGGGCGGGGGTCTCCTACGAGCAGTACTTC. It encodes CASSRNWGGAGVSYEQYF.

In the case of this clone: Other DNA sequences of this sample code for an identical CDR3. CDR3 region: CASSLGQGNSPLHF. DNA of the CDR3: TGTGCCAGCAGCCTTGGACAGGGAAATTCACCCCTCCACTTT. The chain is built from TRBV5-6 and TRBJ1-6; 8 bases match TRBD1. The CDR3 extends over 14 amino acids. Germline assignment: CDR1 SGHDT and CDR2 YYEEEE. The trim removed 4 bases at V and 7 bases at J, leaving 4 bases unmatched.

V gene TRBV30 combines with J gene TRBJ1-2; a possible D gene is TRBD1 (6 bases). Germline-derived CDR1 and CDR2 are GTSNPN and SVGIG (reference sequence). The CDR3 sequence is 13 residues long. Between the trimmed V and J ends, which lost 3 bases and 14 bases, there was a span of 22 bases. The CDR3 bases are TGTGCCTGGAGGAACAGGGAACCTTTGGCTAAGACCTTC. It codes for CAWRNREPLAKTF.

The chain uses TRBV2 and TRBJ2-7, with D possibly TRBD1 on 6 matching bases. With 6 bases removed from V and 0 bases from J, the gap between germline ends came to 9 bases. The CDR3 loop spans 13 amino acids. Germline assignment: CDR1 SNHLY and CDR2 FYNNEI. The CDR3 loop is CASRYRVSYEQYF. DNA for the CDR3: TGTGCCAGCAGGTACAGGGTCTCCTACGAGCAGTACTTC. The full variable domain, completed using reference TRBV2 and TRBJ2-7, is EPEVTQTPSHQVTQMGQEVILRCVPISNHLYFYWYRQILGQKVEFLVSFYNNEISEKSEIFDDQFSVERPDGSNFTLKIRSTKLEDSAMYFCASRYRVSYEQYFGPGTRLTVT.

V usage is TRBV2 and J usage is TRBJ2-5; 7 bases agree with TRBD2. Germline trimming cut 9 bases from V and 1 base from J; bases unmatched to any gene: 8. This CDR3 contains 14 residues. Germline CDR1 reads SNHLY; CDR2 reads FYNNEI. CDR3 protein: CASRSGELQETQYF. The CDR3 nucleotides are TGTGCCAGTCGGAGCGGGGAGCTCCAAGAGACCCAGTACTTC.

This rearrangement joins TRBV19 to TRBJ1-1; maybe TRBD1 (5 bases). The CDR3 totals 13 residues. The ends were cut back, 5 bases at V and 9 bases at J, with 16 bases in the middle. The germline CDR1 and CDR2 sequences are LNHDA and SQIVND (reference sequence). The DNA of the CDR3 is TGTGCCAGTAGTCTAGGACATAATTCCAAAGCTTTCTTT. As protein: CASSLGHNSKAFF.

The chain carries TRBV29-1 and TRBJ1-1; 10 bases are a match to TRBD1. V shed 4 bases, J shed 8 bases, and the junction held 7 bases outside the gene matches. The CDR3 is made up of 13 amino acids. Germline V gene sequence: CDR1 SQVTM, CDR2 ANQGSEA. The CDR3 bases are TGCAGCGTTGGGCCCGGGACAGGGGCCGAAGCTTTCTTT. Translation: CSVGPGTGAEAFF.

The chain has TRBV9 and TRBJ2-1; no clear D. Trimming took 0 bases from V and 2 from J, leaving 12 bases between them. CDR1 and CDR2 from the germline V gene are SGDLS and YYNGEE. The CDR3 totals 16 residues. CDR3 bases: TGTGCCAGCAGCGTAGGCCAGGTCTTTACCTACAATGAGCAGTTCTTC. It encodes CASSVGQVFTYNEQFF. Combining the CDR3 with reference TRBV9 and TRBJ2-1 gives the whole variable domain DSGVTQTPKHLITATGQRVTLRCSPRSGDLSVYWYQQSLDQGLQFLIQYYNGEERAKGNILERFSAQQFPDLHSELNLSSLELGDSALYFCASSVGQVFTYNEQFFGPGTRLTVL.

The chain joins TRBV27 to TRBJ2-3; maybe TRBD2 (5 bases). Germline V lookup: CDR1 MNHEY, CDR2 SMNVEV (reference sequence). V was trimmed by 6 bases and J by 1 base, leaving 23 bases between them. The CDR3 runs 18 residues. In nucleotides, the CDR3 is TGTGCCAGCAGCTCAAACGGCGAGGGTTTAGACGGCACAGATACGCAGTATTTT. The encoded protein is CASSSNGEGLDGTDTQYF.

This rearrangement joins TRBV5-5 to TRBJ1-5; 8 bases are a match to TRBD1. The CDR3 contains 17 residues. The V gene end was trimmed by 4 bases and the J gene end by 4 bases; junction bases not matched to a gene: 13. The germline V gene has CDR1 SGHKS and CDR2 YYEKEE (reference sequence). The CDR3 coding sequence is TGTGCCAGCAGCCAAGGGACAGGCCGAGCTTTGAATCAGCCCCAGCATTTT. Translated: CASSQGTGRALNQPQHF.

For the CDR3, the DNA is TGTGCCAGCAGCCAAGATAGGAGAAGCCGCGGAGATACGCAGTATTTT. It encodes CASSQDRRSRGDTQYF. This chain connects TRBV14 to TRBJ2-3; no clear D. V dropped 0 bases and J dropped 5 bases, with 15 bases sitting between them. This CDR3 has 16 residues. CDR1 is SGHDN and CDR2 is FVKESK in the germline V gene.

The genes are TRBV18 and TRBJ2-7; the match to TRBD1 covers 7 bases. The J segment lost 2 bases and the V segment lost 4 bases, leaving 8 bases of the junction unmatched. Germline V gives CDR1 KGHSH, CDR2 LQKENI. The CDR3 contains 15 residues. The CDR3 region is CASSQQGTRPYEQYF. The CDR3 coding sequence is TGTGCCAGCTCACAACAGGGGACCCGCCCCTACGAGCAGTACTTC.

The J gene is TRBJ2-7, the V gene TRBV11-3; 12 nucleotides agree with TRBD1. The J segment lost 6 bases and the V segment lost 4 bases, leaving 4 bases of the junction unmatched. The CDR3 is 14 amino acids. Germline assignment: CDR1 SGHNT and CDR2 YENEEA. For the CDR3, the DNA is TGTGCCAGCAGCTCCGGGACAGGGGGCGGCGAGCAGTACTTC. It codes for CASSSGTGGGEQYF.